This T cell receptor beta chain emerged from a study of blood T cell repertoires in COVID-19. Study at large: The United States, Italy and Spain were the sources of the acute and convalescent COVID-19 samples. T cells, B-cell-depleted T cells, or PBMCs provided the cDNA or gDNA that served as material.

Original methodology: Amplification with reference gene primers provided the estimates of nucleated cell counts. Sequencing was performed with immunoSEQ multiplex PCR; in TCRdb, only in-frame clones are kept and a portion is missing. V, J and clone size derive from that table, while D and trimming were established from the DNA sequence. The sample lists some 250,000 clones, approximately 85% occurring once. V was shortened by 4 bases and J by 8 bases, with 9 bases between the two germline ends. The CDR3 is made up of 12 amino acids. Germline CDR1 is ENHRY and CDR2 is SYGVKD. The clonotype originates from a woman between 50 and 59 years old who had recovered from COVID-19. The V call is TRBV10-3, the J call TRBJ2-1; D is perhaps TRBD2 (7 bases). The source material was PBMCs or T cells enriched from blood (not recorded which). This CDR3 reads CAISGGGHEQFF. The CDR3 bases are TGTGCCATCAGTGGGGGGGGGCATGAGCAGTTCTTC.